This T cell receptor (beta chain) appears in the sequencing data of a study of beta chain features in type 1 diabetes. Study as a whole: The patients were much like the healthy donors in age, gender and cell yields. Across every sample, 107,917,701 sorted cells were examined in total.

General study points: Among type 1 diabetes patients, VDJ junctions had fewer insertions and more deletions. Shorter TCRB CDR3s, moderately but significantly so, were found in Type 1 diabetes patients in all four CD4+ subsets.

With 3 bases clipped from V and 10 bases from J, the junction kept 10 bases outside the gene matches. Germline V lookup: CDR1 SGDLS, CDR2 YYNGEE. This CDR3 has 16 amino acids. The investigators reverse transcribed all of the isolated RNA, so they sequenced expressed TCRB transcripts. Profiling relied on immunoSEQ multiplex PCR, and the TCRdb table lists in-frame clones only, not all of them. In the table there are around 26,000 clones, about 63% of which are singletons. Comments on this clone: Its target is not known.

This sequence was found in a woman aged 40 to 50 with type 1 diabetes. Specimen: stem cell memory CD4+ T cells from blood. The chain is built from TRBV9 and TRBJ2-1, with 13 bases matching TRBD2. In DNA form, the CDR3 reads TGTGCCAGCAGCGCGGGACTAGCGGGATCCCCCGGGGAGCAGTTCTTC. Amino acids: CASSAGLAGSPGEQFF.